This T cell receptor beta chain was recovered during a study of T cells in Graves' hyperthyroidism and ophthalmopathy. What was amplified from RNA transcripts were TCR beta CDR3 regions. When the TCR CDR3 underwent first-round RT-PCR, the HTBI primer set was used. TCRdb used MiXCR to reprocess the multiplex PCR reads, holding one entry per CDR3 protein. The sample shows fewer than 600,000 distinct CDR3 sequences, approximately 15% of them seen only once. This clonotype occurred many times. The CDR3 length is 16 residues. The V end lost 5 bases, the J end lost 2 bases, and 17 bases lay between the germline ends. Germline V gene sequence: CDR1 KGHDR, CDR2 SFDVKD.

This sequence joins TRBV24-1 and TRBJ1-2; D is possibly TRBD1 (5 bases). Sequenced: blood. The sequence was collected from a woman aged 18-29 years with Graves' hyperthyroidism. The CDR3 nucleotides read TGTGCCACCAGTGGGAACCGGGACGGACTGAACTATGGCTACACCTTC. Protein product: CATSGNRDGLNYGYTF.